This is a list of T cell receptor beta chains from one sample in a study. TCRdb itself ran the 5' RACE reads through MiXCR, one entry per CDR3 protein. The sample holds about 41,000 distinct CDR3 sequences; 29% are singletons and the top ten take 3.5% to 4%. The source material was memory CD4+ T cells sorted from a lymph node. The receptors come from a female donor with breast cancer. Each CDR3 is given without its conserved first and last residue. Clone size is not always given. Where it is, it says once, few, many or a class for expanded clones.

>TRBV11-2|few
ASSLGTSGIDEQY
>TRBV5-6|few
ASSWGSGDEQY
>TRBV29-1|many
SVLHDTGSTQY
>TRBV20-1|.
SASWTSGGQF
>TRBV10-3|many
ARWTGGTQQETQY
>TRBV15|.
ATSADRASSYEQY
>TRBV4-1|few
ASSQQGWSSYEQY
>TRBV20-1|.
SAIAGGDSYEQY
>TRBV12-3/TRBV12-4|few
ASSPRNNEQF
>TRBV24-1|.
ATSRGSYNEQF
>TRBV5-1|medium-sized
ASSSTGTGAEAF
>TRBV24-1|.
ATSDPSGTTDTQY
>TRBV6-5|.
ASSSPQASGNTIY
>TRBV9|.
ASSVRPLGGEQY
>TRBV7-9|few
ASSPFDANTGELF
>TRBV9|many
ASSVRDVGELF
>TRBV20-1|.
SAGGPYEQY
>TRBV5-1|few
ASSLADAAPGELF
>TRBV3-1|few
ASSLAGVYNEQF
>TRBV7-9|few
ASSKGPLDGQYEQY
>TRBV5-6|.
ASSLGGGLHEQY
>TRBV20-1|few
SATKLAGEGTGELF
>TRBV7-2|few
ASSQAGGIADTQY
>TRBV5-1|.
ASTGRPGNEQF
>TRBV9|.
ASSVESTDTQY
>TRBV7-2|few
ASSLARGSSGRASTDTQY
>TRBV10-2|once
ASSPRRAITDTQY
>TRBV20-1|few
SASPSWEDKNIQY
>TRBV7-2|few
ASSPPDGLPVRELF
>TRBV4-2|.
ASRGGRETGELF
>TRBV20-1|many
SLERVSYEQY
>TRBV15|.
ATGRDQRGVSGQDTQY
>TRBV4-1|few
ASSHPGPNQPQH
>TRBV18|few
ASSPGQRLEQY
>TRBV7-2|few
ASSLAYVAGDQY
>TRBV4-2|.
ASSPAGLAGYEQY
>TRBV12-3/TRBV12-4|.
ASSLTGQGGAEAF
>TRBV28|.
ASRFESSHSPLH
>TRBV5-1|.
ASSLGLLGGYQETQY
>TRBV29-1|.
SVEDPAGGPYEQY
>TRBV6-5|.
ASSPTGQGSYEQY
>TRBV30|.
AWSARGLSSYNEQF
>TRBV5-1|.
ASNVGRLTTDTLY
>TRBV7-3|.
ASSSGLAGRRF